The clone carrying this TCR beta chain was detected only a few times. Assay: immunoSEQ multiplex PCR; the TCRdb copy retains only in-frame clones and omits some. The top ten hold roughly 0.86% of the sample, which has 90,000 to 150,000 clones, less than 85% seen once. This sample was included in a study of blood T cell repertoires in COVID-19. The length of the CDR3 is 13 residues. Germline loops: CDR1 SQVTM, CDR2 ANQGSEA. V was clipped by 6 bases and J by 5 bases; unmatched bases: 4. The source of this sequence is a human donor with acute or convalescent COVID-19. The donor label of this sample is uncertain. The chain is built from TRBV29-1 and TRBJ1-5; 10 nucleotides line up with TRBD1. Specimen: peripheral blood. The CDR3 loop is CSVRDRGDQPQHF. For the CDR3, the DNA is TGCAGCGTCCGGGACAGGGGCGATCAGCCCCAGCATTTT. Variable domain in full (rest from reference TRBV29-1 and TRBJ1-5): SAVISQKPSRDICQRGTSLTIQCQVDSQVTMMFWYRQQPGQSLTLIATANQGSEATYESGFVIDKFPISRPNLTFSTLTVSNMSPEDSSIYLCSVRDRGDQPQHFGDGTRLSIL.